This TCR beta chain was recovered during a study of blood T cell repertoires in COVID-19. TCRdb's table, derived via immunoSEQ multiplex PCR, lists solely in-frame clones and lacks some. Of under 300,000 clones detected, 88% appear once; the ten largest clones hold about 3%. Sequencing was performed on PBMCs or T cells enriched from blood (not recorded which). The TCR sequence derives from a woman aged 45-65 years who had recovered from COVID-19.

CDR3 protein: CASSRIAGNTDTQYF. In DNA, the CDR3 is TGTGCCAGCTCACGTATTGCGGGGAACACAGATACGCAGTATTTT. The rearrangement links TRBV18 to TRBJ2-3, with a weak D call TRBD2 (6 bases). The CDR3 loop spans 15 amino acids. Looked up from germline, CDR1 is KGHSH and CDR2 is LQKENI. The V end was cut by 4 bases, the J end by 2 bases, with 13 bases between.